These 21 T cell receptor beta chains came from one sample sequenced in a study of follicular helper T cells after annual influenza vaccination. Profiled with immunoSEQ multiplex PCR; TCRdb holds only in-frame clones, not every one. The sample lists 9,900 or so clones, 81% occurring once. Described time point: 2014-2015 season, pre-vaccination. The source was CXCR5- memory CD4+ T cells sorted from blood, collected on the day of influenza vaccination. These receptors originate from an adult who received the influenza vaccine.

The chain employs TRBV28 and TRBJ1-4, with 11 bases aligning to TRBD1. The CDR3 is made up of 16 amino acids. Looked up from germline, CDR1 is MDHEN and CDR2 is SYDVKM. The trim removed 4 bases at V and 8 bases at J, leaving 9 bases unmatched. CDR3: CASSSRTGGIREKLFF. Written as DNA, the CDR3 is TGTGCCAGCAGTTCACGGACAGGGGGCATCCGAGAAAAACTGTTTTTT.

The CDR3 DNA sequence: TGCGCCAGCAGCGTCACACTAGCGGGAGGGACCTACGAGCAGTACTTC. The encoded protein is CASSVTLAGGTYEQYF. The J gene is TRBJ2-7, the V gene TRBV5-1; TRBD2 aligns across 13 bases. This CDR3 is 16 amino acids long. The V gene's germline CDR1 is SGHRS and CDR2 YFSETQ. The V gene end was trimmed by 4 bases and the J gene end by 2 bases; junction bases not matched to a gene: 6. Variable domain in full (rest from reference TRBV5-1 and TRBJ2-7): KAGVTQTPRYLIKTRGQQVTLSCSPISGHRSVSWYQQTPGQGLQFLFEYFSETQRNKGNFPGRFSGRQFSNSRSEMNVSTLELGDSALYLCASSVTLAGGTYEQYFGPGTRLTVT.

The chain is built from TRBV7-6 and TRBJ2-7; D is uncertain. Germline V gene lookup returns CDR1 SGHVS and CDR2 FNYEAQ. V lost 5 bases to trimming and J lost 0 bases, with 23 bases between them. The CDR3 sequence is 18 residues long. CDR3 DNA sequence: TGTGCCAGCAGCCCAAGATCCTTTAGGACGGCGAGCTCCTACGAGCAGTACTTC. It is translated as CASSPRSFRTASSYEQYF.

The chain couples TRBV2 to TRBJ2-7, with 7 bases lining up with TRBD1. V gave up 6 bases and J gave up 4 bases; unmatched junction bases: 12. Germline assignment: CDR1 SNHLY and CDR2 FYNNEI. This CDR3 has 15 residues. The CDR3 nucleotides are TGTGCCAGCAGAGCCAGACAGGGATTCACGTACGAGCAGTACTTC. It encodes CASRARQGFTYEQYF.

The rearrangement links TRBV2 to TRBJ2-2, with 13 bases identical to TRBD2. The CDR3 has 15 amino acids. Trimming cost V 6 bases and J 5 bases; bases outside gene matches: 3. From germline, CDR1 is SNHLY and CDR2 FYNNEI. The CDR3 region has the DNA TGTGCCAGCAGAGAGGGACTAGCGGGAACCGGGGAGCTGTTTTTT. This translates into CASREGLAGTGELFF.

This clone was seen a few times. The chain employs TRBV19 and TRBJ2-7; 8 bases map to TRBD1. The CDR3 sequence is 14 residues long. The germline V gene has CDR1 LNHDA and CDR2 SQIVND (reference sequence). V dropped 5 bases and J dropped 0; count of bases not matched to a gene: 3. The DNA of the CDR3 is TGTGCCAGTAGTCCAGGGGGCCACTCCTACGAGCAGTACTTC. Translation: CASSPGGHSYEQYF.

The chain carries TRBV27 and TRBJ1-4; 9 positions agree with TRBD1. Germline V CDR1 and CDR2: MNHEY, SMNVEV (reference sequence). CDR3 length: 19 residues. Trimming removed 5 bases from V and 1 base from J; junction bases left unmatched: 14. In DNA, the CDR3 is TGTGCCAGCAGTAAATACCGGGACAGGGATGGAGTAACTAATGAAAAACTGTTTTTT. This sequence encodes CASSKYRDRDGVTNEKLFF.

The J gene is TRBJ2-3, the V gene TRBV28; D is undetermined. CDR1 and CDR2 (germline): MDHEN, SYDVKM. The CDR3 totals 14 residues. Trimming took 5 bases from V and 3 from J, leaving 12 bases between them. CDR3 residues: CASSPSIKTDTQYF. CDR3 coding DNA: TGTGCCAGCAGTCCTTCCATCAAGACAGATACGCAGTATTTT.

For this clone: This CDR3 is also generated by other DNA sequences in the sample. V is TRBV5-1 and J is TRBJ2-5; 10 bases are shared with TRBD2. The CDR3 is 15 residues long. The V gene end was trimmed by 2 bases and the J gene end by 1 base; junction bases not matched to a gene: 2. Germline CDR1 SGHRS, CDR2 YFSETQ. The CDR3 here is CASSLVAGGQETQYF. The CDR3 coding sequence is TGCGCCAGCAGCTTAGTAGCGGGGGGCCAAGAGACCCAGTACTTC. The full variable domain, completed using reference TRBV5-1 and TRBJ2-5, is KAGVTQTPRYLIKTRGQQVTLSCSPISGHRSVSWYQQTPGQGLQFLFEYFSETQRNKGNFPGRFSGRQFSNSRSEMNVSTLELGDSALYLCASSLVAGGQETQYFGPGTRLLVL.

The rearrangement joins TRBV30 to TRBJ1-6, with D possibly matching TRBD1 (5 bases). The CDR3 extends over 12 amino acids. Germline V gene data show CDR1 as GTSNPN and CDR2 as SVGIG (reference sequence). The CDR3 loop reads CAEGSNNSPLHF. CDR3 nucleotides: TGTGCGGAGGGGTCCAATAATTCACCCCTCCACTTT.

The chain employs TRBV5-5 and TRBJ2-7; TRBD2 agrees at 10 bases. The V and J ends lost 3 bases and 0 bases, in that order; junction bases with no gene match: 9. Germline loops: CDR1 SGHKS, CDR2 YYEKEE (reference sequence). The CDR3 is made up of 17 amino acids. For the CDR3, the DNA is TGTGCCAGCAGCTACGGGACTAGCGAAAGAAACTCCTACGAGCAGTACTTC. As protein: CASSYGTSERNSYEQYF.

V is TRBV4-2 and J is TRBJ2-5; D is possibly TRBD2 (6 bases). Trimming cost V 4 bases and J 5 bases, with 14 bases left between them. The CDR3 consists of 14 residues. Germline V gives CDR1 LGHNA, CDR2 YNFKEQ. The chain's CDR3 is CASSLSRELETQYF. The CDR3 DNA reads TGTGCCAGCAGCCTCTCACGGGAGCTTGAGACCCAGTACTTC.

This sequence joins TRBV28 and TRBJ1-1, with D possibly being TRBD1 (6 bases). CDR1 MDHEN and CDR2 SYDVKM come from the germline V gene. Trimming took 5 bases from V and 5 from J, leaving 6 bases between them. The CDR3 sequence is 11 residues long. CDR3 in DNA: TGTGCCAGCAGTCAGGGGACTGAAGCTTTCTTT. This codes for CASSQGTEAFF.

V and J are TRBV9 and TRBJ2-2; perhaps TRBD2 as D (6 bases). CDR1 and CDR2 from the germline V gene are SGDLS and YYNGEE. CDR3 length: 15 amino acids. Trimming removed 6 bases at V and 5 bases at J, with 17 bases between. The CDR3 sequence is CASTETPGDTGELFF. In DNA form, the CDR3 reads TGTGCCAGCACGGAGACTCCGGGGGATACCGGGGAGCTGTTTTTT.

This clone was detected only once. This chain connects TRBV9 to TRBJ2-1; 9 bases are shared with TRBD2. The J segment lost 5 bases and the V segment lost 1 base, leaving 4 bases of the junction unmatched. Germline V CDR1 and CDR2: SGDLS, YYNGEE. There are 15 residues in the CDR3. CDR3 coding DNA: TGTGCCAGCAGCGTACTAGCGGGGTTTAACAATGAGCAGTTCTTC. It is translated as CASSVLAGFNNEQFF.

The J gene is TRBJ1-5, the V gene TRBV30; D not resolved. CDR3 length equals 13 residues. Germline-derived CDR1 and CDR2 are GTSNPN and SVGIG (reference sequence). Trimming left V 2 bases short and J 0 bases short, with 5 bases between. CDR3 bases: TGTGCCTGGAGTTTTGATAGCAATCAGCCCCAGCATTTT. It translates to CAWSFDSNQPQHF.

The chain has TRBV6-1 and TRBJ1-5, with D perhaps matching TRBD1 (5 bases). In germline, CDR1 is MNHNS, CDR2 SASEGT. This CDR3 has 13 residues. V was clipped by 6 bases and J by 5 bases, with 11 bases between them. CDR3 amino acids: CASSPQTDQPQHF. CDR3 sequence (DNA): TGTGCCAGCAGCCCCCAGACAGATCAGCCCCAGCATTTT.

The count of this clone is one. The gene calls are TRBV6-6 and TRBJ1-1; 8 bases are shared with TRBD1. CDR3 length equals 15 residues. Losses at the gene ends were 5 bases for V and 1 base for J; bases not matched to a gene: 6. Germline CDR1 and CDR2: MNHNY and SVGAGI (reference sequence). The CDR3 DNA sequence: TGTGCCAGCAGTCCACCCGGGACAGGGAACACTGAAGCTTTCTTT. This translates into CASSPPGTGNTEAFF.

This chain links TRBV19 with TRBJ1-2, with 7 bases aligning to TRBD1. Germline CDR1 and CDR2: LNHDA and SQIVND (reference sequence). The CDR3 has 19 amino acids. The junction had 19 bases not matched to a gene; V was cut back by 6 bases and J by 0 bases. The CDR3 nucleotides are TGTGCCAGTAGCCCCGGTCTGAGTAGAGGGGGCCATACTAACTATGGCTACACCTTC. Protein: CASSPGLSRGGHTNYGYTF.

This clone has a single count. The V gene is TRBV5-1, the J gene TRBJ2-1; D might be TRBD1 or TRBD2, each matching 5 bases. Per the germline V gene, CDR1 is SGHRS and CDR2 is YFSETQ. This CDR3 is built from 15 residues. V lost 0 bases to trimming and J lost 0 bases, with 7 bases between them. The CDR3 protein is CASSLEGSSYNEQFF. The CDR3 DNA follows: TGCGCCAGCAGCTTGGAGGGGAGCTCCTACAATGAGCAGTTCTTC. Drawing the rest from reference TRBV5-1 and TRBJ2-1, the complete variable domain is KAGVTQTPRYLIKTRGQQVTLSCSPISGHRSVSWYQQTPGQGLQFLFEYFSETQRNKGNFPGRFSGRQFSNSRSEMNVSTLELGDSALYLCASSLEGSSYNEQFFGPGTRLTVL.

CDR3: CASSVGSGIRAVETQYF. CDR3 DNA: TGTGCCAGCAGCGTAGGGAGTGGCATACGAGCGGTCGAGACCCAGTACTTC. J is TRBJ2-5 and V is TRBV9, with a possible D match to TRBD2 (5 bases). Germline CDR1 is SGDLS and CDR2 is YYNGEE. V dropped 0 bases and J dropped 5 bases, with 20 bases sitting between them. The CDR3 loop spans 17 amino acids. The variable domain in full, completed from reference TRBV9 and TRBJ2-5, reads DSGVTQTPKHLITATGQRVTLRCSPRSGDLSVYWYQQSLDQGLQFLIQYYNGEERAKGNILERFSAQQFPDLHSELNLSSLELGDSALYFCASSVGSGIRAVETQYFGPGTRLLVL.